This T cell receptor beta chain is drawn from a study of blood T cells in healthy people across ages. Whole-study results and caveats: Diversity estimated from one million T cells was considered an underestimate.

Combining a sample-barcoded 5' primer with a J-beta primer mix, a second PCR ran for roughly 7 to 11 cycles. TCRdb itself ran the 5' RACE reads through MiXCR, one entry per CDR3 protein. This sample has more than 1,000,000 distinct CDR3 sequences; about 23% occur once, and the top ten carry about 0.69%. On this clonotype: What it binds is not known.

The same data also went into a second study, on T cells of mothers and their children.

The sample was blood. This clonotype was sampled from a girl aged 2 to 10 in good health.

Here the CDR3 reads CSVQWGSYNEQFF. The CDR3 DNA reads as TGCAGTGTCCAGTGGGGGTCCTACAATGAGCAGTTCTTC. V usage is TRBV20-1 and J usage is TRBJ2-1; D possibly matches TRBD1 or TRBD2 (5 bases each). This CDR3 comprises 13 residues. The germline V gene encodes CDR1 DFQATT and CDR2 SNEGSKA (reference sequence). Trimming took off 7 bases at V and 1 base at J, with 11 bases between the two ends.